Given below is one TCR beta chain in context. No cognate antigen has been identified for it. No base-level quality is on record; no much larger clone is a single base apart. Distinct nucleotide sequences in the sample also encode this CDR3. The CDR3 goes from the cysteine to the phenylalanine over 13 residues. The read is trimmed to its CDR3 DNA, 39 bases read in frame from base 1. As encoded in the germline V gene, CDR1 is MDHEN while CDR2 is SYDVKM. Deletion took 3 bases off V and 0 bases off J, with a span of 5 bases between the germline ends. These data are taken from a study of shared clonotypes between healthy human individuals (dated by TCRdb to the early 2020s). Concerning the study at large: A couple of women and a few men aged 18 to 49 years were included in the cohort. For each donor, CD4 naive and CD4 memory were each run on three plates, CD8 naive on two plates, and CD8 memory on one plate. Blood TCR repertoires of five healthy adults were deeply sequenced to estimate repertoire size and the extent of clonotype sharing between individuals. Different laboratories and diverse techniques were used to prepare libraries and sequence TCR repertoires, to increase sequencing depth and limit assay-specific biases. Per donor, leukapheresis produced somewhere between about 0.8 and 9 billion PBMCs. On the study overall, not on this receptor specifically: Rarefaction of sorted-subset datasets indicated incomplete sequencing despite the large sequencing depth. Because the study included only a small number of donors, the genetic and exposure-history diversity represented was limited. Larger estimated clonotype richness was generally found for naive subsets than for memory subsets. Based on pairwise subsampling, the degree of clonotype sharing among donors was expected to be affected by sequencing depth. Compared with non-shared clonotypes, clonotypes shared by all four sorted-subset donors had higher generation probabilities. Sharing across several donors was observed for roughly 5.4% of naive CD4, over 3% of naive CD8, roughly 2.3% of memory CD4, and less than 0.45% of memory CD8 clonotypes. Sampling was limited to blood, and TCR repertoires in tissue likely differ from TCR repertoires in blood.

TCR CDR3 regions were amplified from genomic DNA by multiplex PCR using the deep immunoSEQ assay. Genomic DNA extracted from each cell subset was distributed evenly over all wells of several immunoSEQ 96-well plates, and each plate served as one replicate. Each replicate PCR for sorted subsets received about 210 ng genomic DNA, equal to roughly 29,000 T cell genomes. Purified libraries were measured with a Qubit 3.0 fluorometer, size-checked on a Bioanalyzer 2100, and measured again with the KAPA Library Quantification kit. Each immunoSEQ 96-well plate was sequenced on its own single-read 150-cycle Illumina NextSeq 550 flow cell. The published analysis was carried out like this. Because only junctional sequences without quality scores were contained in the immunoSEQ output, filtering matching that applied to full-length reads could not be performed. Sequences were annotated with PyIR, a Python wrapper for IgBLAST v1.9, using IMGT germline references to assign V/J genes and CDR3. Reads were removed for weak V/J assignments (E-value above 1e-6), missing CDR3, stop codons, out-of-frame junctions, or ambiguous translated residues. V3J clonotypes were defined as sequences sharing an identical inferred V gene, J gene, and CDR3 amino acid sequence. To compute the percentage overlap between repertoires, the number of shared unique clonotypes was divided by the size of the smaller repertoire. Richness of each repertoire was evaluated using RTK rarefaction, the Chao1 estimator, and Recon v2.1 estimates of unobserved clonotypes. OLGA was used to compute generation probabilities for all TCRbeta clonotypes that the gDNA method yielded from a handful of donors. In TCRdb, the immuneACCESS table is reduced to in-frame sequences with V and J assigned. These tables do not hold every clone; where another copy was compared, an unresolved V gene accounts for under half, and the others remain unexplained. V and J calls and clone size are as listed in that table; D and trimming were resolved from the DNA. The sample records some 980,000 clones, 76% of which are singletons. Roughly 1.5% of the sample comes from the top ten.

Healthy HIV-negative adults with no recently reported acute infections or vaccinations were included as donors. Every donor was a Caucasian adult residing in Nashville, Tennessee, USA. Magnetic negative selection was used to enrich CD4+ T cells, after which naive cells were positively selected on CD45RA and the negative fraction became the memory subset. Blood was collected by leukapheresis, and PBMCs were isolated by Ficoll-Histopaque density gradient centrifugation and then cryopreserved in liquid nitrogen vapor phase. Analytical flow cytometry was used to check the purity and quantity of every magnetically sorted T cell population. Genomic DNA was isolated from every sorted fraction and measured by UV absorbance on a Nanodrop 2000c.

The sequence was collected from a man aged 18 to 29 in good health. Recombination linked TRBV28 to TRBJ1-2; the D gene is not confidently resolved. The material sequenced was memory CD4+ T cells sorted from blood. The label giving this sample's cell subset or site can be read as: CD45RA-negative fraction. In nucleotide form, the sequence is TGTGCCAGCAGTTTGAGGACTAACTATGGCTACACCTTC. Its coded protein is CASSLRTNYGYTF.